This TCR beta chain was sequenced for a study of blood T cell repertoires in COVID-19. Across the study: In each case, the material was cDNA or gDNA derived from T cells, B-cell-depleted T cells, or PBMCs.

How the authors handled the data: Reference gene primer amplification yielded estimated nucleated cell counts. Clones were sequenced by immunoSEQ multiplex PCR, and TCRdb holds only the in-frame ones, with some missing. Clonal size and the V and J genes are those of that table, whereas D and trimming came from the DNA. The profile shows some 300,000 clones, 75% to 90% of them singletons. Notes on this clone: The same CDR3 also results from other DNA sequences found in this sample.

The sample taken for sequencing was peripheral blood. The receptor's source is a man younger than 35 with active or convalescent COVID-19.

As DNA, the CDR3 is TGTGCCAGCAGCCCGCCAGGGGGGCAGCCCCAGCATTTT. Protein sequence: CASSPPGGQPQHF. The V call is TRBV27, the J call TRBJ1-5, with 7 bases lining up with TRBD1. The CDR3 consists of 13 residues. In germline, CDR1 is MNHEY, CDR2 SMNVEV (reference sequence). V lost 6 bases and J lost 7; bases outside the gene matches: 6.